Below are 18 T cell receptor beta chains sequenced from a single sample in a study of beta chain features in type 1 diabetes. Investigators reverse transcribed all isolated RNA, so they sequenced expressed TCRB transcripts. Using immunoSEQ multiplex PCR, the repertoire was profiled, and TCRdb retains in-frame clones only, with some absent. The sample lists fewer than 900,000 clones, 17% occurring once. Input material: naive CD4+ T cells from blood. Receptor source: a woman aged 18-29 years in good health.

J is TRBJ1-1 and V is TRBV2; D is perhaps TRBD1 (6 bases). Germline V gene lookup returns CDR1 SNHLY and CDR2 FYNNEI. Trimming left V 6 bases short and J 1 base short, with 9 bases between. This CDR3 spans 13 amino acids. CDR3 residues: CASSTQGNTEAFF. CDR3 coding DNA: TGTGCCAGCAGCACACAGGGGAACACTGAAGCTTTCTTT.

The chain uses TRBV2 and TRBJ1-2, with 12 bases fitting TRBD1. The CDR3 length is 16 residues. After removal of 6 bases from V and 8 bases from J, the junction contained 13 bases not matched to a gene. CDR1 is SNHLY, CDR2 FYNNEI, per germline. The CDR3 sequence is CASSPGTGGLSRGYTF. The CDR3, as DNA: TGTGCCAGCAGCCCCGGGACAGGGGGCCTTTCGCGGGGCTACACCTTC.

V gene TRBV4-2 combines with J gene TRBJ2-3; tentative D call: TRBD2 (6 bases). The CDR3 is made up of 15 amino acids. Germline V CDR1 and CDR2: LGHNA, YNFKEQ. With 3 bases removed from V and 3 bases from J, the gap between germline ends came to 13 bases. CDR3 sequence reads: CASSQREARTDTQYF. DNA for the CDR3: TGTGCCAGCAGCCAGCGGGAAGCGCGGACAGATACGCAGTATTTT.

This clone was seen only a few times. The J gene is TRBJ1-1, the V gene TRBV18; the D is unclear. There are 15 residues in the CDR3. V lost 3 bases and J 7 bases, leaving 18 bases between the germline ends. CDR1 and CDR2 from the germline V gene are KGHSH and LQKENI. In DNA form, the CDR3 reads TGTGCCAGCTCACCTTCCTACTCGGTAGTCCGTGAAGCTTTCTTT. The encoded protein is CASSPSYSVVREAFF.

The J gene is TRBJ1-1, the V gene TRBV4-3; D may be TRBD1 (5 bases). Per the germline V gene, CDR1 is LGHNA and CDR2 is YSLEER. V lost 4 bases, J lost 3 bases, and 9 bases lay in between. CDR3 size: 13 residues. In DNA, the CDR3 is TGCGCCAGCAGCCGCGGGACGGACACTGAAGCTTTCTTT. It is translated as CASSRGTDTEAFF.

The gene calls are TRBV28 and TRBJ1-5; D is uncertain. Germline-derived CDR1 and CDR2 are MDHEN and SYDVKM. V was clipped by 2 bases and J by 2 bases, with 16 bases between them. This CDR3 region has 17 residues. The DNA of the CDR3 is TGTGCCAGCAGTTTAACGACTCCGTGGAATGGCAATCAGCCCCAGCATTTT. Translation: CASSLTTPWNGNQPQHF.

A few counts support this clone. The CDR3 protein is CSVTGSETQYF. The CDR3 DNA is TGCAGCGTTACGGGTTCAGAGACCCAGTACTTC. This sequence joins TRBV29-1 and TRBJ2-5; D is uncertain. Trimming removed 5 bases from V and 4 bases from J, with 8 bases in between. Germline V gene sequence: CDR1 SQVTM, CDR2 ANQGSEA. The CDR3 is 11 residues long.

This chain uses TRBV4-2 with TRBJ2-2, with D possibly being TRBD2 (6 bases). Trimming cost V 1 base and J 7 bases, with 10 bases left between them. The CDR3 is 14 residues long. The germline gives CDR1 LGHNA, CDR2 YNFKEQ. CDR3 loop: CASSQVGGDGELFF. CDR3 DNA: TGTGCCAGCAGCCAAGTCGGCGGGGACGGGGAGCTGTTTTTT.

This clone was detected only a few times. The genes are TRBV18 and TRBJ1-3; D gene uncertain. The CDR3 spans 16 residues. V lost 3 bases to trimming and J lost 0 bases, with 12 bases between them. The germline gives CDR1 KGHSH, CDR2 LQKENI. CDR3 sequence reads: CASSPRGLLSGNTIYF. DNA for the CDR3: TGTGCCAGCTCACCCCGTGGGCTACTCTCTGGAAACACCATATATTTT.

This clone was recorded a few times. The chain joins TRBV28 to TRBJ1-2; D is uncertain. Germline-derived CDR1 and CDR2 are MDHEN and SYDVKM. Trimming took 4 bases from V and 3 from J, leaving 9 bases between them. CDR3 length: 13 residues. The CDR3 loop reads CASSSPGYYGYTF. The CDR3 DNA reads TGTGCCAGCAGTTCGCCCGGGTACTATGGCTACACCTTC.

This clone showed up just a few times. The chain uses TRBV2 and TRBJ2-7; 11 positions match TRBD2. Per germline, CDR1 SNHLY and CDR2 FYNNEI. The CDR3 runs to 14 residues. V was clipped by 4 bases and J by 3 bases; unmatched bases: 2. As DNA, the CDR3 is TGTGCCAGCAGTGCAGGGACTAGCGGCTACGAGCAGTACTTC. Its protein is CASSAGTSGYEQYF.

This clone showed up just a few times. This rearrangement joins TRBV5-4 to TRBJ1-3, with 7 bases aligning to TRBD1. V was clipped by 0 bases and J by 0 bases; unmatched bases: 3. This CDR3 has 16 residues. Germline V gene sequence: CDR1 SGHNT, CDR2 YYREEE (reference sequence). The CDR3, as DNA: TGTGCCAGCAGCTTGGGGGGGACAGCCTCTGGAAACACCATATATTTT. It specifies CASSLGGTASGNTIYF. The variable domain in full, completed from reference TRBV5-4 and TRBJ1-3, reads ETGVTQSPTHLIKTRGQQVTLRCSSQSGHNTVSWYQQALGQGPQFIFQYYREEENGRGNFPPRFSGLQFPNYSSELNVNALELDDSALYLCASSLGGTASGNTIYFGEGSWLTVV.

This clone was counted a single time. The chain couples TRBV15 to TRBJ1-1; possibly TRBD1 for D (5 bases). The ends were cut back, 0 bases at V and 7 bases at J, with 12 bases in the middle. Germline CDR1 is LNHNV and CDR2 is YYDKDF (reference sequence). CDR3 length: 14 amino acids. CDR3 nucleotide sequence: TGTGCCACCAGCAGAGAGGCAGGGCGAGGTGAAGCTTTCTTT. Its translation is CATSREAGRGEAFF.

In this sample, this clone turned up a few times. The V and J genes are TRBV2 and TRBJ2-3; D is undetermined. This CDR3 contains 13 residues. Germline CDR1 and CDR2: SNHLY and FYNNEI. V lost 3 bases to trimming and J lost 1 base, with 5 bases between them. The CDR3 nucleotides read TGTGCCAGCAGTGAGTTCCGCACAGATACGCAGTATTTT. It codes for CASSEFRTDTQYF. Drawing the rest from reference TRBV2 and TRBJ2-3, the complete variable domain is EPEVTQTPSHQVTQMGQEVILRCVPISNHLYFYWYRQILGQKVEFLVSFYNNEISEKSEIFDDQFSVERPDGSNFTLKIRSTKLEDSAMYFCASSEFRTDTQYFGPGTRLTVL.

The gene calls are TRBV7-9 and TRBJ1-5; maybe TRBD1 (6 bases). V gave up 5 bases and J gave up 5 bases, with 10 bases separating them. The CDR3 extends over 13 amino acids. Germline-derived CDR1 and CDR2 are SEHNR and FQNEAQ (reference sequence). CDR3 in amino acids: CASSINRDQPQHF. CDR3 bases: TGTGCCAGCAGCATCAACAGGGATCAGCCCCAGCATTTT. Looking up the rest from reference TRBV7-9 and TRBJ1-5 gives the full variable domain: DTGVSQNPRHKITKRGQNVTFRCDPISEHNRLYWYRQTLGQGPEFLTYFQNEAQLEKSRLLSDRFSAERPKGSFSTLEIQRTEQGDSAMYLCASSINRDQPQHFGDGTRLSIL.

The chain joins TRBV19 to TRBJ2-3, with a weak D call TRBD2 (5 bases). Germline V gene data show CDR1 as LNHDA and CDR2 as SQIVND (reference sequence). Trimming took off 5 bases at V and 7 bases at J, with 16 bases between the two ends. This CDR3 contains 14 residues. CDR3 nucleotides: TGTGCCAGTAGTGGACTCCAAAAGGGTTATACGCAGTATTTT. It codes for CASSGLQKGYTQYF.

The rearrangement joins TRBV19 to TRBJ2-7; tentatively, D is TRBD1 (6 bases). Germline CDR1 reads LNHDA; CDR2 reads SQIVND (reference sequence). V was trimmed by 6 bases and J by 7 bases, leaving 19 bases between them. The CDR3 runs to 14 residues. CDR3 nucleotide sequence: TGTGCCAGTAGCATACAGAACAGGGCTGGTGAGCAGTACTTC. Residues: CASSIQNRAGEQYF.

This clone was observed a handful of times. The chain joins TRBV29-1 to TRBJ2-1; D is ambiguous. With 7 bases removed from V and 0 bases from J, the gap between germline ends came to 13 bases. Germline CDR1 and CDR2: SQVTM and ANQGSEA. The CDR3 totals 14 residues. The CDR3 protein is CSAYHRSSYNEQFF. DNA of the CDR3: TGCAGCGCCTACCACCGATCCTCCTACAATGAGCAGTTCTTC.